Below are 28 T cell receptor beta chains sequenced from a single sample in a study of cytomegalovirus exposure and HLA in healthy donors. The PCR ran on 60 Vbeta and 13 Jbeta primers. Clones were sequenced by immunoSEQ multiplex PCR, and TCRdb holds only the in-frame ones, with some missing. The table shows 150,000 to 200,000 clones, with roughly 80% occurring only once. The sequencing sample was made of PBMCs. These receptors were collected from a woman aged 30 to 39 in good health and CMV-seropositive.

A few counts support this clone. The CDR3 DNA follows: TGCGCCAGCAGCTTGGCACAGAGCTCTGGGGCCAACGTCCTGACTTTC. Translation gives CASSLAQSSGANVLTF. This chain connects TRBV5-1 to TRBJ2-6; no definite D call. This CDR3 comprises 16 residues. Trimming took 0 bases from V and 0 from J, leaving 7 bases between them. The germline gives CDR1 SGHRS, CDR2 YFSETQ.

This clone was counted once. The chain combines TRBV9 with TRBJ1-2; no definite D call. CDR1 and CDR2 from the germline V gene are SGDLS and YYNGEE. This CDR3 has 13 residues. The V end lost 4 bases, the J end lost 7 bases, and 14 bases lay between the germline ends. CDR3 in DNA: TGTGCCAGCAGCTTGAGTACGGGGTCTGGCTACACCTTC. Its translation is CASSLSTGSGYTF.

The chain employs TRBV6-1 and TRBJ1-1; D is unresolved. Trimming took 2 bases from V and 6 from J, leaving 19 bases between them. CDR1 is MNHNS and CDR2 is SASEGT in the germline V gene. The CDR3 extends over 16 amino acids. The CDR3: CASSESRQNTVAEAFF. The CDR3 DNA reads as TGTGCCAGCAGTGAATCGAGACAAAACACCGTGGCTGAAGCTTTCTTT.

The gene calls are TRBV29-1 and TRBJ1-2, with TRBD1 matching 7 bases. Germline values: CDR1 SQVTM, CDR2 ANQGSEA. The CDR3 contains 16 residues. After removal of 6 bases from V and 3 bases from J, the junction contained 16 bases not matched to a gene. CDR3 loop: CSVSGTDKSGHYGYTF. CDR3 sequence (DNA): TGCAGCGTGTCCGGGACAGACAAGAGTGGGCACTATGGCTACACCTTC. The variable domain in full, completed from reference TRBV29-1 and TRBJ1-2, reads SAVISQKPSRDICQRGTSLTIQCQVDSQVTMMFWYRQQPGQSLTLIATANQGSEATYESGFVIDKFPISRPNLTFSTLTVSNMSPEDSSIYLCSVSGTDKSGHYGYTFGSGTRLTVV.

The gene calls are TRBV7-9 and TRBJ1-5, with D possibly being TRBD1 (5 bases). Deletions cut 8 bases from V and 1 base from J, with 12 bases between. Germline V gene lookup returns CDR1 SEHNR and CDR2 FQNEAQ (reference sequence). The CDR3 covers 14 residues. DNA of the CDR3: TGTGCCAGCCACCGTGGGGGGAGCAATCAGCCCCAGCATTTT. Translation gives CASHRGGSNQPQHF.

The V and J genes are TRBV5-5 and TRBJ1-2; D might be TRBD1 (6 bases). Germline assignment: CDR1 SGHKS and CDR2 YYEKEE (reference sequence). This CDR3 spans 16 amino acids. Trimming shortened V by 0 bases and J by 8 bases, and 20 bases separated the two germline ends. Here the CDR3 DNA reads TGTGCCAGCAGCTTGGCCCGGTGGGCAGCTCAGGGGGGCTACACCTTC. Translation gives CASSLARWAAQGGYTF.

As regards this clone: Other DNA variants within this sample encode the same CDR3. The J gene is TRBJ2-7, the V gene TRBV11-2, with TRBD1 matching over 8 bases. J was trimmed by 3 bases and V by 5 bases; bases with no gene match: 6. Germline V gene data show CDR1 as SGHAT and CDR2 as FQNNGV. This CDR3 has 14 residues. The CDR3 DNA is TGTGCCAGCAGCCCAGGGACAGGAGACTACGAGCAGTACTTC. Amino acid sequence: CASSPGTGDYEQYF.

The V call is TRBV30, the J call TRBJ1-5; TRBD1 aligns across 7 bases. The CDR3 covers 12 residues. Looked up from germline, CDR1 is GTSNPN and CDR2 is SVGIG (reference sequence). V gave up 5 bases and J gave up 5 bases; unmatched junction bases: 3. The CDR3 spells CAWRTGHQPQHF. As DNA, the CDR3 is TGTGCCTGGCGGACAGGCCATCAGCCCCAGCATTTT.

The V gene is TRBV6-5, the J gene TRBJ1-1; 7 nucleotides line up with TRBD1. There are 15 residues in the CDR3. Germline assignment: CDR1 MNHEY and CDR2 SVGAGI. V gave up 6 bases and J gave up 0 bases; unmatched junction bases: 7. CDR3 residues: CASSRQGLMNTEAFF. CDR3 nucleotides: TGTGCCAGCAGCAGACAGGGATTAATGAACACTGAAGCTTTCTTT.

The chain employs TRBV30 and TRBJ1-3; D might be TRBD1 (5 bases). The CDR3 extends over 14 amino acids. The germline CDR1 and CDR2 sequences are GTSNPN and SVGIG (reference sequence). V was pared by 2 bases and J by 0 bases, with 8 bases between. CDR3 in DNA: TGTGCCTGGAGTACGGGGGTCTCTGGAAACACCATATATTTT. It is translated as CAWSTGVSGNTIYF. Variable domain in full (rest from reference TRBV30 and TRBJ1-3): SQTIHQWPATLVQPVGSPLSLECTVEGTSNPNLYWYRQAAGRGLQLLFYSVGIGQISSEVPQNLSASRPQDRQFILSSKKLLLSDSGFYLCAWSTGVSGNTIYFGEGSWLTVV.

The genes are TRBV19 and TRBJ2-5, with 8 nucleotides matching TRBD2. Unmatched junction bases numbered 8, after V lost 4 bases and J lost 4 bases. There are 15 residues in the CDR3. Germline V gene lookup returns CDR1 LNHDA and CDR2 SQIVND (reference sequence). The CDR3 DNA sequence: TGTGCCAGTAGTAAGATAGGGGCGGGGGGAGAGACCCAGTACTTC. It yields the protein CASSKIGAGGETQYF.

This clone was detected a few times. This chain links TRBV5-6 with TRBJ1-2, with D perhaps TRBD1 (6 bases). Germline CDR1 reads SGHDT; CDR2 reads YYEEEE. This CDR3 contains 13 residues. Trimming pared 4 bases from V and 8 bases from J, leaving 15 bases between. The CDR3 spells CASSTGQIVGYTF. The CDR3 DNA is TGTGCCAGCAGCACAGGACAGATTGTGGGCTACACCTTC. The full variable domain, rest sourced from reference TRBV5-6 and TRBJ1-2, is DAGVTQSPTHLIKTRGQQVTLRCSPKSGHDTVSWYQQALGQGPQFIFQYYEEEERQRGNFPDRFSGHQFPNYSSELNVNALLLGDSALYLCASSTGQIVGYTFGSGTRLTVV.

The rearrangement links TRBV7-9 to TRBJ2-2; TRBD2 might be the D (6 bases). The germline CDR1 and CDR2 sequences are SEHNR and FQNEAQ (reference sequence). V lost 5 bases and J lost 5, with 9 bases in between. The CDR3 runs 13 residues. DNA of the CDR3: TGTGCCAGCAGCGGGGACTGGACCGGGGAGCTGTTTTTT. This gives the protein CASSGDWTGELFF.

This rearrangement joins TRBV28 to TRBJ2-7; the D gene is possibly TRBD2 (6 bases). Germline V gene data show CDR1 as MDHEN and CDR2 as SYDVKM. The germline V and J ends were trimmed by 3 bases and 0 bases, with 21 bases remaining between them. The CDR3 is made up of 18 amino acids. The CDR3 sequence is CASSFGLIRGISSYEQYF. The CDR3 nucleotides are TGTGCCAGCAGTTTTGGTTTGATTCGGGGGATTAGCTCCTACGAGCAGTACTTC.

The J gene is TRBJ1-3, the V gene TRBV7-3; D is unresolved. There are 16 residues in the CDR3. CDR1 and CDR2 (germline): SGHTA, FQGTGA. V lost 5 bases and J 0 bases, leaving 14 bases between the germline ends. DNA of the CDR3: TGTGCCAGCAGCCGCCCTCGGAGTTCCTCTGGAAACACCATATATTTT. Its translation is CASSRPRSSSGNTIYF.

The V call is TRBV28, the J call TRBJ1-4; D is perhaps TRBD1 (6 bases). V was pared by 5 bases and J by 4 bases, with 20 bases between. Germline values: CDR1 MDHEN, CDR2 SYDVKM. This CDR3 has 17 amino acids. CDR3 sequence (DNA): TGTGCCAGCAGTCAACAGGGAAAGGGGCCCCTTAATGAAAAACTGTTTTTT. Translating it yields CASSQQGKGPLNEKLFF.

This clone was seen just once. This chain connects TRBV5-8 to TRBJ1-3; D unclear. CDR1 and CDR2 (germline): SGHTS, YDEGEE. The CDR3 is made up of 14 amino acids. V lost 2 bases, J lost 7 bases, and 13 bases lay in between. The CDR3 nucleotides are TGTGCCAGCAGCTTAGTCACAGCTCGGAACACCATATATTTT. Protein sequence: CASSLVTARNTIYF. Based on the CDR3 plus reference TRBV5-8 and TRBJ1-3, the full variable domain is EAGVTQSPTHLIKTRGQQATLRCSPISGHTSVYWYQQALGLGLQFLLWYDEGEERNRGNFPPRFSGRQFPNYSSELNVNALELEDSALYLCASSLVTARNTIYFGEGSWLTVV.

V is TRBV27 and J is TRBJ2-3; 8 bases fit TRBD1. The length of the CDR3 is 15 residues. Trimming took 1 base from V and 4 from J; bases not matched to a gene: 4. Germline V gives CDR1 MNHEY, CDR2 SMNVEV (reference sequence). CDR3 nucleotide sequence: TGTGCCAGCAGTTTATTACAGGGGGGTCCAGATACGCAGTATTTT. Translating it yields CASSLLQGGPDTQYF.

The CDR3 nucleotides read TGCGCCAGCAGCCAAGAATTAGAATCTGGAAACACCATATATTTT. Translated: CASSQELESGNTIYF. V and J are TRBV4-3 and TRBJ1-3; the D is unclear. The V end was cut by 0 bases, the J end by 1 base, with 7 bases between. The CDR3 has 15 residues. In germline, CDR1 is LGHNA, CDR2 YSLEER.

This clone was observed a single time. Here the CDR3 reads CASSQGASGGAGETQYF. CDR3 nucleotide sequence: TGTGCCAGCAGCCAGGGTGCTAGCGGGGGGGCTGGGGAGACCCAGTACTTC. The genes are TRBV4-2 and TRBJ2-5, with 12 bases aligning to TRBD2. The V gene end was trimmed by 3 bases and the J gene end by 5 bases; junction bases not matched to a gene: 10. The length of the CDR3 is 17 residues. CDR1 is LGHNA, CDR2 YNFKEQ, per germline.

V and J are TRBV19 and TRBJ2-7; D is uncertain. The V end lost 0 bases, the J end lost 1 base, and 10 bases lay between the germline ends. This CDR3 region has 15 residues. Germline CDR1 LNHDA, CDR2 SQIVND (reference sequence). CDR3 DNA: TGTGCCAGTAGTATAGATCCCAGAGGATCCTACGAGCAGTACTTC. This gives the protein CASSIDPRGSYEQYF.

The chain is built from TRBV6-5 and TRBJ1-3; no reliable D call. The CDR3 consists of 14 residues. The germline V and J ends were trimmed by 2 bases and 2 bases, with 7 bases remaining between them. Per germline, CDR1 MNHEY and CDR2 SVGAGI. For the CDR3, the DNA is TGTGCCAGCAGTTACGCGTCGGCTGGAAACACCATATATTTT. Its protein product is CASSYASAGNTIYF.

The chain recombines TRBV7-6 with TRBJ2-3; D is uncertain. Per germline, CDR1 SGHVS and CDR2 FNYEAQ. V shed 5 bases and J shed 3 bases, with 18 bases lying between them. The CDR3 has 16 amino acids. CDR3 protein: CASSKVSGSNTDTQYF. In nucleotides, the CDR3 is TGTGCCAGCAGCAAAGTTTCAGGTAGTAATACAGATACGCAGTATTTT.

A few counts support this clone. The V and J genes are TRBV5-1 and TRBJ2-5, with D hard to call. The V gene lost 1 base and the J gene lost 3 bases, with 7 bases spanning the gap. Per the germline V gene, CDR1 is SGHRS and CDR2 is YFSETQ. The CDR3 contains 13 residues. The CDR3 nucleotides read TGCGCCAGCAGCTTGAGGAGTAAAGAGACCCAGTACTTC. Protein product: CASSLRSKETQYF.

The CDR3 sequence is CASSPMGGLARETQYF. CDR3 sequence (DNA): TGTGCCAGCAGCCCAATGGGGGGACTAGCGAGAGAGACCCAGTACTTC. This chain uses TRBV7-3 with TRBJ2-5, with TRBD2 matching 10 bases. Per germline, CDR1 SGHTA and CDR2 FQGTGA. CDR3 length equals 16 residues. V was clipped by 5 bases and J by 4 bases; unmatched bases: 10.

The chain joins TRBV18 to TRBJ1-5, with D possibly matching TRBD1 (5 bases). The CDR3 loop spans 16 amino acids. Germline V gene lookup returns CDR1 KGHSH and CDR2 LQKENI. Trimming pared 0 bases from V and 1 base from J, leaving 10 bases between. This chain's CDR3 is CASSPPVGASNQPQHF. The CDR3 DNA is TGTGCCAGCTCACCACCGGTAGGGGCAAGCAATCAGCCCCAGCATTTT.

The gene calls are TRBV5-1 and TRBJ1-5, with D tentatively TRBD1 (5 bases). CDR1 and CDR2 from the germline V gene are SGHRS and YFSETQ. The CDR3 runs 16 residues. Trimming removed 3 bases at V and 0 bases at J, with 13 bases between. CDR3 in DNA: TGCGCCAGCAGCTGGGGGTCCGGGGGTAGCAATCAGCCCCAGCATTTT. Protein product: CASSWGSGGSNQPQHF. Combining the CDR3 with reference TRBV5-1 and TRBJ1-5 gives the whole variable domain KAGVTQTPRYLIKTRGQQVTLSCSPISGHRSVSWYQQTPGQGLQFLFEYFSETQRNKGNFPGRFSGRQFSNSRSEMNVSTLELGDSALYLCASSWGSGGSNQPQHFGDGTRLSIL.

The chain couples TRBV7-2 to TRBJ1-1; D not resolved. Between the trimmed V and J ends, which lost 3 bases and 5 bases, there was a span of 16 bases. The CDR3 length is 15 residues. CDR1 is SGHTA, CDR2 FQGNSA, per germline. This CDR3 reads CASSFTSPGGTEAFF. The CDR3 DNA is TGTGCCAGCAGCTTCACGAGTCCAGGAGGTACTGAAGCTTTCTTT.